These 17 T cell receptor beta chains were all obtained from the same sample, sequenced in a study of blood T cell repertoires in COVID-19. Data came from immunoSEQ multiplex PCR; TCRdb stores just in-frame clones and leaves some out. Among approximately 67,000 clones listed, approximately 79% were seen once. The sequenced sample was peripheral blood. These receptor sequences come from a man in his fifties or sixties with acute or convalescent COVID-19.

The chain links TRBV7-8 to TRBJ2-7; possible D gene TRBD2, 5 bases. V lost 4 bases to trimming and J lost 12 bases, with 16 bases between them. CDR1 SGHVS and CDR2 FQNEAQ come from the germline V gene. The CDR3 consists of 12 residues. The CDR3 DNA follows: TGTGCCAGCAGCTCAGACTCGGGGATATCGTACGTC. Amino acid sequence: CASSSDSGISYV.

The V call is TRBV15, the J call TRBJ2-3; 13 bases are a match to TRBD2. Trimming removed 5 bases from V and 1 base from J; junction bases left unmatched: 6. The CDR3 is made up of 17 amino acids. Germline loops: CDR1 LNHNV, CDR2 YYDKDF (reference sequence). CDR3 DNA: TGTGCCACCAGCCTTTCGACTAGCGGGGGGCGCACAGATACGCAGTATTTT. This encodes CATSLSTSGGRTDTQYF.

The CDR3 spells CASSVGGKDRSSYEQYF. In DNA form, the CDR3 reads TGTGCCAGCAGCGTAGGGGGAAAGGACAGAAGCTCCTACGAGCAGTACTTC. The V call is TRBV9, the J call TRBJ2-7, with D possibly matching TRBD1 (6 bases). Trimming cost V 0 bases and J 0 bases, with 16 bases left between them. The CDR3 extends over 17 amino acids. Per the germline V gene, CDR1 is SGDLS and CDR2 is YYNGEE.

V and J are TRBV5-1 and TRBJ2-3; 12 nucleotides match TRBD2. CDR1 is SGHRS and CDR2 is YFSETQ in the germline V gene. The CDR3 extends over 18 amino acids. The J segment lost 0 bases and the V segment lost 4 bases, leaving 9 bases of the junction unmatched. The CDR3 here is CASSVPAGLAGSTDTQYF. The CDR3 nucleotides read TGCGCCAGCAGCGTGCCCGCCGGACTAGCGGGGAGCACAGATACGCAGTATTTT.

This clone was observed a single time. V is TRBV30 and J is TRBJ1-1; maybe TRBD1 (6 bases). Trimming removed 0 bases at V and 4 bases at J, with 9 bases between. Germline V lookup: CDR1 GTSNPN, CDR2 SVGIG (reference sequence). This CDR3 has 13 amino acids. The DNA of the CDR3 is TGTGCCTGGAGTGTTGGGGGGGCCACTGAAGCTTTCTTT. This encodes CAWSVGGATEAFF.

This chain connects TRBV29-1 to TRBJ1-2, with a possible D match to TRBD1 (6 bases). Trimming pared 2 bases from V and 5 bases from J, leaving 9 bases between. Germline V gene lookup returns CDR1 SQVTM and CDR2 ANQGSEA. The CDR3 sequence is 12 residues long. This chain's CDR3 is CSVESQGYGYTF. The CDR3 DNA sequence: TGCAGCGTTGAAAGCCAGGGGTATGGCTACACCTTC.

The CDR3 region has the DNA TGTGCCAGCACACTCTGGAGGGCGGAAGAGCAGTACTTC. This encodes CASTLWRAEEQYF. The genes are TRBV12-3 or TRBV12-4 and TRBJ2-7; TRBD2 is a possible D gene (6 bases). CDR3 length: 13 residues. V lost 7 bases to trimming and J lost 7 bases, with 17 bases between them.

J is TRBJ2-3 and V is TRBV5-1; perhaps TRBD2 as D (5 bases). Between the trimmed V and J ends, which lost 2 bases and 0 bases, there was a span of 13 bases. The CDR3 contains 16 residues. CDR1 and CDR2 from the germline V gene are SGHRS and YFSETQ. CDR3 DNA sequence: TGCGCCAGCAGCTTAGGACTCGCCCCAAGCACAGATACGCAGTATTTT. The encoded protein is CASSLGLAPSTDTQYF.

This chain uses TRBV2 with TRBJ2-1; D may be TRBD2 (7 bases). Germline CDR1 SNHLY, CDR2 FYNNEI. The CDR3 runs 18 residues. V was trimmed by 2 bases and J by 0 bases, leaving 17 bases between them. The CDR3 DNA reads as TGTGCCAGCAGTGAACGAGGGGGGGACCTCCTCTCCTACAATGAGCAGTTCTTC. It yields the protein CASSERGGDLLSYNEQFF.

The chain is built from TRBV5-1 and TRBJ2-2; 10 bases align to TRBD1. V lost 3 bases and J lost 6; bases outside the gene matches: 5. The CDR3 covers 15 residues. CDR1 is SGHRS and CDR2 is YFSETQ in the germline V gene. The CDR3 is CASSSTDRGSGELFF. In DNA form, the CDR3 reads TGCGCCAGCAGCTCTACGGACAGGGGGTCCGGGGAGCTGTTTTTT.

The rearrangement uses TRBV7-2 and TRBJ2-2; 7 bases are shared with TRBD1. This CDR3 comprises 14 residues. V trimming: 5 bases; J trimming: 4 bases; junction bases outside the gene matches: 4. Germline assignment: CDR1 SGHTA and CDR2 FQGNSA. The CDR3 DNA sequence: TGTGCCAGCAGCCGGGACAGCCCCACCGGGGAGCTGTTTTTT. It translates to CASSRDSPTGELFF.

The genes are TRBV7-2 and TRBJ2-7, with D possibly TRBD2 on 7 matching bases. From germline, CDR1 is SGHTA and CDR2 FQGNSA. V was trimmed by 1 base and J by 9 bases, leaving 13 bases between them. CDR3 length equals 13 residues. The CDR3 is CASSLGPGEGQYF. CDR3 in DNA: TGTGCCAGCAGCTTAGGACCAGGGGAGGGGCAGTACTTC.

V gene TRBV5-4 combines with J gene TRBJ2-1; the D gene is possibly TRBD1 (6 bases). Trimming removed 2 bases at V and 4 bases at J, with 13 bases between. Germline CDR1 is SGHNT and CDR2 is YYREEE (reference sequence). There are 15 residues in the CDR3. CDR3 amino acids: CASSFTGYTYNEQFF. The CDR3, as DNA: TGTGCCAGCAGCTTCACAGGGTATACTTACAATGAGCAGTTCTTC.

In nucleotides, the CDR3 is TGTGCCAGTAGTATTGGGGCAGCTAATGAAAAACTGTTTTTT. This gives the protein CASSIGAANEKLFF. V gene TRBV19 combines with J gene TRBJ1-4, with TRBD1 as a possible D gene (5 bases). The CDR3 runs to 14 residues. Trimming pared 3 bases from V and 3 bases from J, leaving 8 bases between. The germline V gene encodes CDR1 LNHDA and CDR2 SQIVND (reference sequence).

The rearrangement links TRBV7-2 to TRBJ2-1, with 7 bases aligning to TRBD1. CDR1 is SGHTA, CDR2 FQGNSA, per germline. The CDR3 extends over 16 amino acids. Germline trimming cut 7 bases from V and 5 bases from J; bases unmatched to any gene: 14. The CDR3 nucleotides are TGTGCCAGCACCCTTACATCCGGGACAGCCAACAATGAGCAGTTCTTC. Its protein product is CASTLTSGTANNEQFF. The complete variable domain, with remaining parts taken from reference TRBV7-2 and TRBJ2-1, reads GAGVSQSPSNKVTEKGKDVELRCDPISGHTALYWYRQSLGQGLEFLIYFQGNSAPDKSGLPSDRFSAERTGGSVSTLTIQRTQQEDSAVYLCASTLTSGTANNEQFFGPGTRLTVL.

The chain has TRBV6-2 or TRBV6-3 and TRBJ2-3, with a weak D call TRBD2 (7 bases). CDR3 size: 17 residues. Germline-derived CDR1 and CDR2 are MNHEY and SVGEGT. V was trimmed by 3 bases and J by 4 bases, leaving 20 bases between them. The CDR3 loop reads CASSYEPGGLVADTQYF. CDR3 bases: TGTGCCAGCAGTTATGAACCGGGGGGCCTGGTCGCAGATACGCAGTATTTT.

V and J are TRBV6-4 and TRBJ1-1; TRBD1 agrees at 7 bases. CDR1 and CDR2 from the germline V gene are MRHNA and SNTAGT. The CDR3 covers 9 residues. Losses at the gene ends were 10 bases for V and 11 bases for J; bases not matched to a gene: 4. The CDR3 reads CATKGAAFF. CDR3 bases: TGTGCCACCAAGGGGGCCGCTTTCTTT.